A single sample is the source of the 28 T cell receptor beta chains below, sequenced in a study of cytotoxic CD8 clonotypes in ibrutinib-treated CLL (dated by TCRdb to 2020 to 2023). The method was the immunoSEQ multiplex PCR assay. In its TCRdb copy, this immuneACCESS table keeps in-frame sequences only and misses some clones. Where compared with another copy, unresolved V genes explain less than half of these, and the others have no known cause. The table for this sample lists roughly 250,000 clones; less than 75% of them were counted only once. The ten largest clones capture approximately 15% of the sample. The sample's time point label is to be understood as: around 25 months on ibrutinib. Here the sequenced sample was PBMCs, taken after 24 months of ibrutinib treatment. The receptors here all came from a human donor with chronic lymphocytic leukemia.

The rearrangement joins TRBV6-5 to TRBJ2-3; no clear D. This CDR3 spans 12 amino acids. The germline gives CDR1 MNHEY, CDR2 SVGAGI. V was trimmed by 10 bases and J by 6 bases, leaving 14 bases between them. DNA of the CDR3: TGTGCCACCACTACCACCGGGGATACGCAGTATTTT. As protein: CATTTTGDTQYF.

The chain joins TRBV6-6 to TRBJ1-2, with D unresolved. The V end lost 8 bases, the J end lost 2 bases, and 9 bases lay between the germline ends. The germline V gene has CDR1 MNHNY and CDR2 SVGAGI (reference sequence). The CDR3 runs 12 residues. The CDR3 DNA reads TGTGCCAGCGGGGTCCAAAACTATGGCTACACCTTC. Translation: CASGVQNYGYTF.

CDR3 sequence (DNA): TGTGCCTGGAGTGCGTCCGTCCCCTACGAGCAGTACTTC. It yields the protein CAWSASVPYEQYF. The gene calls are TRBV30 and TRBJ2-7; D gene ambiguous. The CDR3 sequence is 13 residues long. CDR1 is GTSNPN, CDR2 SVGIG, per germline (reference sequence). V lost 1 base and J lost 2, with 9 bases in between.

This clone was counted only a few times. This chain links TRBV6-6 with TRBJ1-1; D is uncertain. The germline V and J ends were trimmed by 6 bases and 3 bases, with 11 bases remaining between them. The CDR3 spans 13 residues. Germline CDR1 is MNHNY and CDR2 is SVGAGI (reference sequence). CDR3 sequence (DNA): TGTGCCAGCAGAACCACGGAGGACACTGAAGCTTTCTTT. The encoded protein is CASRTTEDTEAFF.

Regarding this clone: An end of the junction does not agree with germline; a read error may underlie this. The rearrangement uses TRBV29-1 and TRBJ2-2; unclear D gene. Germline V CDR1 and CDR2: SQVTM, ANQGSEA. There are 14 residues in the CDR3. The CDR3 is CSVQDRVVAGELFF. CDR3 DNA sequence: TGCAGCGTTCAAGATAGGGTGGTGGCCGGGGAGCTGTTTTTT.

The chain carries TRBV4-2 and TRBJ2-3; TRBD2 aligns across 8 bases. The CDR3 spans 16 residues. Per the germline V gene, CDR1 is LGHNA and CDR2 is YNFKEQ. V lost 4 bases to trimming and J lost 0 bases; unmatched junction nucleotides: 6. CDR3 amino acids: CASSPQTSESTDTQYF. In nucleotides, the CDR3 is TGTGCCAGCAGCCCGCAGACTAGCGAGAGCACAGATACGCAGTATTTT.

V usage is TRBV7-9 and J usage is TRBJ2-7, with 11 bases identical to TRBD1. After removal of 5 bases from V and 6 bases from J, the junction contained 6 bases not matched to a gene. Germline V gives CDR1 SEHNR, CDR2 FQNEAQ (reference sequence). The CDR3 covers 14 residues. CDR3 bases: TGTGCCAGCAGCCCCCGGACAGGGGGCCGCGAGCAGTACTTC. Amino acid sequence: CASSPRTGGREQYF.

This clone was detected once. The chain uses TRBV6-5 and TRBJ2-7, with no clear D. V lost 6 bases to trimming and J lost 0 bases, with 15 bases between them. This CDR3 has 15 amino acids. Germline V gene sequence: CDR1 MNHEY, CDR2 SVGAGI. The CDR3 protein is CASSPGTPSSYEQYF. The CDR3 coding sequence is TGTGCCAGCAGCCCTGGCACGCCGAGCTCCTACGAGCAGTACTTC.

The chain uses TRBV11-2 and TRBJ2-2; D not resolved. Per germline, CDR1 SGHAT and CDR2 FQNNGV. Trimming took 3 bases from V and 2 from J, leaving 10 bases between them. The CDR3 consists of 15 residues. The CDR3 coding sequence is TGTGCCAGCAGCTTCCACCAAATAAACACCGGGGAGCTGTTTTTT. Its translation: CASSFHQINTGELFF. Using reference TRBV11-2 and TRBJ2-2 for the parts outside the CDR3, the full variable domain is EAGVAQSPRYKIIEKRQSVAFWCNPISGHATLYWYQQILGQGPKLLIQFQNNGVVDDSQLPKDRFSAERLKGVDSTLKIQPAKLEDSAVYLCASSFHQINTGELFFGEGSRLTVL.

This rearrangement joins TRBV2 to TRBJ2-7; D gene unclear. The V gene's germline CDR1 is SNHLY and CDR2 FYNNEI. Trimming cost V 6 bases and J 3 bases, with 9 bases left between them. The length of the CDR3 is 12 residues. The CDR3 DNA reads TGTGCCAGCAGGCAACAGAGCTACGAGCAGTACTTC. Translating it yields CASRQQSYEQYF.

V gene TRBV7-9 combines with J gene TRBJ2-1; D is perhaps TRBD2 (5 bases). This CDR3 comprises 13 residues. V gave up 5 bases and J gave up 4 bases, with 9 bases separating them. Germline values: CDR1 SEHNR, CDR2 FQNEAQ (reference sequence). CDR3 bases: TGTGCCAGCAGCCAAGACTATTACAATGAGCAGTTCTTC. It is translated as CASSQDYYNEQFF.

The chain combines TRBV6-5 with TRBJ2-7; D not certain. The CDR3 is 13 residues long. Germline V CDR1 and CDR2: MNHEY, SVGAGI. V dropped 2 bases and J dropped 6 bases, with 11 bases sitting between them. For the CDR3, the DNA is TGTGCCAGCAGTTACCTCCAATGGGGCGAGCAGTACTTC. This translates into CASSYLQWGEQYF.

This chain links TRBV30 with TRBJ1-1, with 9 bases matching TRBD1. The CDR3 has 14 amino acids. V dropped 0 bases and J dropped 6; count of bases not matched to a gene: 5. Germline CDR1 is GTSNPN and CDR2 is SVGIG (reference sequence). In nucleotides, the CDR3 is TGTGCCTGGAGTGTGGGGACAGGGTTATCTGAAGCTTTCTTT. It is translated as CAWSVGTGLSEAFF. The full variable domain, completed using reference TRBV30 and TRBJ1-1, is SQTIHQWPATLVQPVGSPLSLECTVEGTSNPNLYWYRQAAGRGLQLLFYSVGIGQISSEVPQNLSASRPQDRQFILSSKKLLLSDSGFYLCAWSVGTGLSEAFFGQGTRLTVV.

This clone has just a few counts. The rearrangement joins TRBV15 to TRBJ2-4; D gene uncertain. Trimming removed 1 base at V and 2 bases at J, with 12 bases between. CDR3 length: 16 residues. The germline gives CDR1 LNHNV, CDR2 YYDKDF (reference sequence). Here the CDR3 reads CATSRGVENPKNIQYF. CDR3 DNA sequence: TGTGCCACCAGCAGAGGGGTAGAGAACCCCAAAAACATTCAGTACTTC.

The chain carries TRBV7-3 and TRBJ2-3; 10 positions agree with TRBD2. The CDR3 has 16 residues. Losses at the gene ends were 2 bases for V and 1 base for J; bases not matched to a gene: 3. Germline CDR1 reads SGHTA; CDR2 reads FQGTGA. CDR3 region: CASSLVLAGGTDTQYF. CDR3 nucleotides: TGTGCCAGCAGCTTAGTTCTAGCGGGAGGCACAGATACGCAGTATTTT.

The V call is TRBV27, the J call TRBJ1-1; possible D gene TRBD1, 5 bases. V lost 3 bases, J lost 1 base, and 9 bases lay in between. Germline CDR1 reads MNHEY; CDR2 reads SMNVEV (reference sequence). This CDR3 is built from 14 residues. The CDR3 DNA reads as TGTGCCAGCAGTTTCAGGGACGGGAACACTGAAGCTTTCTTT. Protein: CASSFRDGNTEAFF.

V and J are TRBV6-5 and TRBJ2-7, with D unclear. CDR1 is MNHEY and CDR2 is SVGAGI in the germline V gene. The V and J ends lost 4 bases and 3 bases respectively, with 7 bases between them. CDR3 size: 12 residues. The DNA for the CDR3 is TGTGCCAGCAGTTCCCCTGGCTACGAGCAGTACTTC. Amino acids: CASSSPGYEQYF.

This chain joins TRBV9 and TRBJ2-7, with 7 bases matching TRBD1. The V segment lost 4 bases and the J segment 6 bases; nucleotides outside the gene matches: 13. CDR3 length equals 15 residues. CDR1 and CDR2 from the germline V gene are SGDLS and YYNGEE. The CDR3 loop is CASSPYGTDTLEQYF. The CDR3 region has the DNA TGTGCCAGCAGCCCCTACGGGACAGACACACTCGAGCAGTACTTC. The whole variable domain, filled in from reference TRBV9 and TRBJ2-7, reads DSGVTQTPKHLITATGQRVTLRCSPRSGDLSVYWYQQSLDQGLQFLIQYYNGEERAKGNILERFSAQQFPDLHSELNLSSLELGDSALYFCASSPYGTDTLEQYFGPGTRLTVT.

The CDR3 reads CASSQGGGLIAKNIQYF. CDR3 DNA: TGTGCCAGCAGCCAAGGGGGGGGACTAATAGCCAAAAACATTCAGTACTTC. V usage is TRBV14 and J usage is TRBJ2-4, with 7 bases aligning to TRBD2. Germline CDR1 is SGHDN and CDR2 is FVKESK. After removal of 1 base from V and 0 bases from J, the junction contained 6 bases not matched to a gene. The CDR3 covers 17 residues.

This clone was seen a few times. The chain joins TRBV6-5 to TRBJ2-7; D remains ambiguous. Germline CDR1 reads MNHEY; CDR2 reads SVGAGI. This CDR3 has 15 residues. The germline V and J ends were trimmed by 3 bases and 2 bases, with 14 bases remaining between them. CDR3 region: CASSYDGWSAYEQYF. The CDR3 nucleotides read TGTGCCAGCAGTTATGACGGGTGGTCGGCCTACGAGCAGTACTTC.

The chain links TRBV7-9 to TRBJ1-2; D might be TRBD1 (6 bases). CDR1 SEHNR and CDR2 FQNEAQ come from the germline V gene (reference sequence). This CDR3 comprises 13 residues. The V and J ends lost 4 bases and 8 bases respectively, with 14 bases between them. CDR3 sequence reads: CASSSNGGRGYTF. The CDR3 DNA reads as TGTGCCAGCAGCTCCAACGGGGGGCGAGGCTACACCTTC.

This chain connects TRBV9 to TRBJ2-1; D is tentatively TRBD1 or TRBD2 (5 bases each). Germline values: CDR1 SGDLS, CDR2 YYNGEE. V dropped 0 bases and J dropped 3 bases, with 10 bases sitting between them. The CDR3 is 15 amino acids. In DNA form, the CDR3 reads TGTGCCAGCAGCGTAGAGGGACCAGACTACAATGAGCAGTTCTTC. Amino acids: CASSVEGPDYNEQFF.

V is TRBV19 and J is TRBJ2-1; 10 bases fit TRBD2. This CDR3 region has 14 residues. V lost 6 bases to trimming and J lost 5 bases; unmatched junction nucleotides: 4. CDR1 is LNHDA and CDR2 is SQIVND in the germline V gene (reference sequence). CDR3 DNA: TGTGCCAGTAGCCGTACTAGCGGGGACAATGAGCAGTTCTTC. Amino acid sequence: CASSRTSGDNEQFF.

The chain carries TRBV5-3 and TRBJ2-1; D gene ambiguous. TRBV5-3 is placed among ORFs of uncertain function. The V end lost 4 bases, the J end lost 5 bases, and 10 bases lay between the germline ends. The CDR3 consists of 13 residues. For the CDR3, the DNA is TGTGCCAGAAGCCGTCTTTCTGACAATGAGCAGTTCTTC. Protein: CARSRLSDNEQFF.

This chain links TRBV4-2 with TRBJ2-5; a weak D match, TRBD2 (6 bases). The germline V and J ends were trimmed by 0 bases and 2 bases, with 19 bases remaining between them. The germline V gene encodes CDR1 LGHNA and CDR2 YNFKEQ. The CDR3 is 18 amino acids. DNA for the CDR3: TGTGCCAGCAGCCAAGATTTTTCGAGAGCGGGTCGTCAAGAGACCCAGTACTTC. Encoded protein: CASSQDFSRAGRQETQYF.

The chain uses TRBV27 and TRBJ2-5; maybe TRBD1 (6 bases). The germline CDR1 and CDR2 sequences are MNHEY and SMNVEV (reference sequence). The V and J ends lost 8 bases and 5 bases respectively, with 18 bases between them. The CDR3 runs 14 residues. CDR3 region: CASHAQGLGETQYF. CDR3 sequence (DNA): TGTGCCAGCCACGCACAGGGCCTCGGGGAGACCCAGTACTTC.

The chain recombines TRBV9 with TRBJ2-1; D is perhaps TRBD1 or TRBD2 (5 bases each). V was trimmed by 7 bases and J by 8 bases, leaving 22 bases between them. Per the germline V gene, CDR1 is SGDLS and CDR2 is YYNGEE. The CDR3 extends over 15 amino acids. This CDR3 reads CASDVGRSGFDEQFF. The DNA of the CDR3 is TGTGCCAGCGACGTGGGGAGATCAGGGTTCGATGAGCAGTTCTTC.

This CDR3 reads CASSFAGVMRQPQHF. The CDR3 DNA sequence: TGTGCCAGCAGTTTCGCAGGGGTCATGCGTCAGCCCCAGCATTTT. The chain links TRBV28 to TRBJ1-5, with a possible D match to TRBD1 (6 bases). Germline V gives CDR1 MDHEN, CDR2 SYDVKM. V was trimmed by 3 bases and J by 6 bases, leaving 15 bases between them. There are 15 residues in the CDR3.